The 5 T cell receptor beta chains below all came from one sample that was sequenced in a study of memory CD4+ T cells and cytomegalovirus serostatus. The sort gate was single viable CD3+CD4+CD8-CD45RO+ cells for memory CD4+ T cells. Sequencing used immunoSEQ multiplex PCR; TCRdb keeps in-frame clones, though not all of them. This sample yields about 75,000 clones, of which around four fifths are seen a single time; approximately 2.8% belongs to the top ten. Sequencing was done on a sample of memory CD4+ T cells from blood. These receptor sequences come from an adult in good health and CMV-seropositive.

The chain employs TRBV21-1 and TRBJ2-2; the table's D gene call, TRBD2, was not cross checked with the DNA. TRBV21-1 is a pseudogene segment. This CDR3 region has 17 residues. The CDR3 region is CASSKERRGRNTGELFF. In DNA form, the CDR3 reads TGTGCCAGCAGCAAAGAACGTCGGGGAAGGAACACCGGGGAGCTGTTTTTT.

The chain links TRBV10-1 to TRBJ1-1; D is ambiguous. The CDR3 consists of 13 residues. Trimming stripped 5 bases from V and 1 base from J, with 8 bases between. Looked up from germline, CDR1 is WNHNN and CDR2 is SYGVQD (reference sequence). The CDR3 coding sequence is TGCGCCAGCAGTCGGGCAGGGAACACTGAAGCTTTCTTT. Protein product: CASSRAGNTEAFF.

This clone was detected a few times. V gene TRBV7-9 combines with J gene TRBJ1-5; D possibly corresponds to TRBD1 (5 bases). This CDR3 has 13 amino acids. Trimming removed 3 bases from V and 8 bases from J, with 11 bases in between. CDR1 is SEHNR, CDR2 FQNEAQ, per germline (reference sequence). DNA for the CDR3: TGTGCCAGCAGCTTGAGGGGACCGGAGCCCCAGCATTTT. It translates to CASSLRGPEPQHF.

The chain carries TRBV7-2 and TRBJ2-2; no clear D. Trimming shortened V by 2 bases and J by 5 bases, and 15 bases separated the two germline ends. CDR3 size: 16 residues. Germline V gene data show CDR1 as SGHTA and CDR2 as FQGNSA. In DNA form, the CDR3 reads TGTGCCAGCAGCTTAAGGTCCGGGTCCAGGACCGGGGAGCTGTTTTTT. Translated, it gives CASSLRSGSRTGELFF.

The chain employs TRBV11-2 and TRBJ2-5, with D perhaps matching TRBD2 (6 bases). The CDR3 has 16 residues. Trimming pared 5 bases from V and 4 bases from J, leaving 20 bases between. The germline V gene encodes CDR1 SGHAT and CDR2 FQNNGV. The CDR3 spells CASSLRELARGETQYF. CDR3 in DNA: TGTGCCAGCAGCCTCCGGGAGCTAGCGCGGGGAGAGACCCAGTACTTC.